This T cell receptor (beta chain) was captured by sequencing in a study of T cells in Graves' hyperthyroidism and ophthalmopathy. Overall study: Prior to any treatment, at the point of initial diagnosis, peripheral blood was collected. Study-level points and caveats: Blood also contained most expanded thyroid clonotypes above 0.001. A model of 13 V-J pairs discriminated ophthalmopathy from stable hyperthyroidism.

The TCR beta CDR3 regions underwent amplification using RNA transcripts as the source. The study used the HTBI primer set for a first-round RT-PCR of the TCR CDR3. Each CDR3 protein is one row after TCRdb ran MiXCR on the multiplex PCR reads. Of a few hundred thousand distinct CDR3 sequences in the sample, about 14% were seen once. V was pared by 4 bases and J by 3 bases, with 14 bases between. This CDR3 region has 15 residues. CDR1 is SGHRS, CDR2 YFSETQ, per germline. This clonotype appeared many times. Its antigen is unknown. Exclusions: uncontrolled infection, other autoimmune disease, pregnancy, lactation.

The clonotype originates from a woman aged 30 to 39 with Graves' ophthalmopathy. The genes are TRBV5-1 and TRBJ2-4; D is perhaps TRBD2 (6 bases). The sample taken for sequencing was blood. The CDR3 sequence is CASSGVDGSKNIQYF. The CDR3 DNA is TGCGCCAGCAGCGGGGTGGACGGGAGCAAAAACATTCAGTACTTC.